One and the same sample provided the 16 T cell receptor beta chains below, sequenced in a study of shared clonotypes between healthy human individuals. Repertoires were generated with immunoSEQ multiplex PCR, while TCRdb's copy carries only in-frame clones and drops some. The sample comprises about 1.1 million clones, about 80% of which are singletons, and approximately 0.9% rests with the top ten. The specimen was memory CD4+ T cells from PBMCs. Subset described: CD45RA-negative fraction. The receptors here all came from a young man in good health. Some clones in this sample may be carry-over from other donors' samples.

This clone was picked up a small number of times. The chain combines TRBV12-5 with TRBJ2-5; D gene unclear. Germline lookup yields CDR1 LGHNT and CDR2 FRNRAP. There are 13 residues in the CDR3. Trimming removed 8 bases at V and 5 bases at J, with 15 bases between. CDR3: CASSPQDRETQYF. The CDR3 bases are TGTGCTAGTAGCCCTCAAGACCGGGAGACCCAGTACTTC.

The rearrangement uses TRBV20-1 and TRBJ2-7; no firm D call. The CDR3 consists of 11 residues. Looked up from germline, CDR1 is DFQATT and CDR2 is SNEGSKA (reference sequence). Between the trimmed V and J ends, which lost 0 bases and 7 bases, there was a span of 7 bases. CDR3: CSARDQWEQYF. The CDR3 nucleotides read TGCAGTGCTAGAGATCAGTGGGAGCAGTACTTC.

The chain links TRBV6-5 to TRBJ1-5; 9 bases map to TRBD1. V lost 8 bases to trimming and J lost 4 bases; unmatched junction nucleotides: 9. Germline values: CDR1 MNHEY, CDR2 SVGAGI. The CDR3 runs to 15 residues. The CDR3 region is CASASGQGMNQPQHF. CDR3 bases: TGTGCCAGCGCCAGTGGACAGGGGATGAATCAGCCCCAGCATTTT.

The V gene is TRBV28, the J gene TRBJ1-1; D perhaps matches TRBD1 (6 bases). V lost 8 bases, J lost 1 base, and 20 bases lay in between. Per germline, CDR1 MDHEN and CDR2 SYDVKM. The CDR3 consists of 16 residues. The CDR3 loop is CASRPPGGRGNTEAFF. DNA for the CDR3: TGTGCCAGCCGCCCCCCCGGGGGGCGCGGGAACACTGAAGCTTTCTTT. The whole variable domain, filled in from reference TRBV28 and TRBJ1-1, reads DVKVTQSSRYLVKRTGEKVFLECVQDMDHENMFWYRQDPGLGLRLIYFSYDVKMKEKGDIPEGYSVSREKKERFSLILESASTNQTSMYLCASRPPGGRGNTEAFFGQGTRLTVV.

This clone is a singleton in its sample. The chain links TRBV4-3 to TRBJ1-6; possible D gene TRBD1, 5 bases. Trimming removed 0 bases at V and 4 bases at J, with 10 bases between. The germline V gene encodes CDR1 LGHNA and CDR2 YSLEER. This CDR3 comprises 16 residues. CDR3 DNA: TGCGCCAGCAGCCAAGAGGGACGACCTTATAATTCACCCCTCCACTTT. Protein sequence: CASSQEGRPYNSPLHF.

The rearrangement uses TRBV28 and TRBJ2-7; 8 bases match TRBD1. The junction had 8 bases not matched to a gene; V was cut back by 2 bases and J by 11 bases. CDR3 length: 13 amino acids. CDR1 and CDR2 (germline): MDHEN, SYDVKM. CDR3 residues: CASSLPGGTEEYF. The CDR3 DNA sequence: TGTGCCAGCAGTTTACCAGGGGGCACGGAGGAGTACTTC. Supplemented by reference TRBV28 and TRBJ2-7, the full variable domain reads DVKVTQSSRYLVKRTGEKVFLECVQDMDHENMFWYRQDPGLGLRLIYFSYDVKMKEKGDIPEGYSVSREKKERFSLILESASTNQTSMYLCASSLPGGTEEYFGPGTRLTVT.

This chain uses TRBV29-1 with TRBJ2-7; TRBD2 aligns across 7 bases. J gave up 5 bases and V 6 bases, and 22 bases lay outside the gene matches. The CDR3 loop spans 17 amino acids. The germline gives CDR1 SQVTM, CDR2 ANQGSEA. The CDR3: CSVRGGLAVKGDDEQYF. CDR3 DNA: TGCAGCGTGAGGGGTGGGCTAGCGGTGAAAGGGGACGACGAGCAGTACTTC.

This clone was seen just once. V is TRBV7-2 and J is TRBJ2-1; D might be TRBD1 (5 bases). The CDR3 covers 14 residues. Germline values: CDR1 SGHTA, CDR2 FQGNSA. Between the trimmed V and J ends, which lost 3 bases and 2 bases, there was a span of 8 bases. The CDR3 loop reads CASSLQGTYNEQFF. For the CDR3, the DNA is TGTGCCAGCAGCTTGCAGGGAACCTACAATGAGCAGTTCTTC.

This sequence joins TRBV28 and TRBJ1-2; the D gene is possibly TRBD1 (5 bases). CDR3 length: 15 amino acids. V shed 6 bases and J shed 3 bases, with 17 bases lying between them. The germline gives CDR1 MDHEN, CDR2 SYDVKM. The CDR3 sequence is CASSSPGGTHYGYTF. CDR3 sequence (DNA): TGTGCCAGCAGCTCCCCGGGAGGGACTCACTATGGCTACACCTTC.

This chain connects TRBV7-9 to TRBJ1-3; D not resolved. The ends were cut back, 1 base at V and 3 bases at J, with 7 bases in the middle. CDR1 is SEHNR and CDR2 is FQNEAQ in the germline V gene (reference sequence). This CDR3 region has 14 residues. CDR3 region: CASSLGWGGNTIYF. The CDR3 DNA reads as TGTGCCAGCAGCTTAGGGTGGGGTGGAAACACCATATATTTT. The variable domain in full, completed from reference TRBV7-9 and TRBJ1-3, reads DTGVSQNPRHKITKRGQNVTFRCDPISEHNRLYWYRQTLGQGPEFLTYFQNEAQLEKSRLLSDRFSAERPKGSFSTLEIQRTEQGDSAMYLCASSLGWGGNTIYFGEGSWLTVV.

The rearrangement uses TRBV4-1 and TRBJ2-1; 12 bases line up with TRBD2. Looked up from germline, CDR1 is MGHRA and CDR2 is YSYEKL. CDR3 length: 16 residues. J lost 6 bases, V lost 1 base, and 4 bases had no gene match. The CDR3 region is CASSQVSSGRGNEQFF. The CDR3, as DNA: TGCGCCAGCAGCCAAGTGTCTAGCGGGAGGGGCAATGAGCAGTTCTTC.

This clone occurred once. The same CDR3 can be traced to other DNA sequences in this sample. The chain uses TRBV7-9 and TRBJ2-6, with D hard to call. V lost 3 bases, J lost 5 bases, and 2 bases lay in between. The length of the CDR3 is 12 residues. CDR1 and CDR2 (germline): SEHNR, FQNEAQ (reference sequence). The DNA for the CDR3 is TGTGCCAGCAGCTTTTGGGCCAACGTCCTGACTTTC. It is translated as CASSFWANVLTF. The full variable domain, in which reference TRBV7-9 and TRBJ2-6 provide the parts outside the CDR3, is DTGVSQNPRHKITKRGQNVTFRCDPISEHNRLYWYRQTLGQGPEFLTYFQNEAQLEKSRLLSDRFSAERPKGSFSTLEIQRTEQGDSAMYLCASSFWANVLTFGAGSRLTVL.

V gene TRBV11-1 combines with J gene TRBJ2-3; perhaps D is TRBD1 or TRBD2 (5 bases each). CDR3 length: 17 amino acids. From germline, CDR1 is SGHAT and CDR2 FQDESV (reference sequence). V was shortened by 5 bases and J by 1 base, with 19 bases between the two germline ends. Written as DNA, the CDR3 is TGTGCCAGCAGCGCAGATGAAAGCGGACATGGCACAGATACGCAGTATTTT. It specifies CASSADESGHGTDTQYF.

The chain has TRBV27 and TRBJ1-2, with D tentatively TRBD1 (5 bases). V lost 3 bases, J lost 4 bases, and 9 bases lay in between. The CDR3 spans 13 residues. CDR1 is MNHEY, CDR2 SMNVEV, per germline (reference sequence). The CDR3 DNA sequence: TGTGCCAGCAGTTTCATGGGGGGCTATGGCTACACCTTC. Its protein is CASSFMGGYGYTF.

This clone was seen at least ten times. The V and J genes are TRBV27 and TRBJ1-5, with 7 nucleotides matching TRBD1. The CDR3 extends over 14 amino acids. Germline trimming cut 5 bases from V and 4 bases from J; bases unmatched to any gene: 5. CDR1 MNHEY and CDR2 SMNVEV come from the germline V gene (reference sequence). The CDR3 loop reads CASSGRQGNQPQHF. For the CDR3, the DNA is TGTGCCAGCAGTGGACGACAGGGAAATCAGCCCCAGCATTTT.

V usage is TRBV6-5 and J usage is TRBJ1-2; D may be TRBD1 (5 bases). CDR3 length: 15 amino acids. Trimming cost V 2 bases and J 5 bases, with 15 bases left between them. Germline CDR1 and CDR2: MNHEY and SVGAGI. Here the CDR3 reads CASSYGGLRPYGYTF. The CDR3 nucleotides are TGTGCCAGCAGTTACGGGGGACTTAGGCCTTATGGCTACACCTTC.